Listed here are 18 T cell receptor beta chains from one sample, sequenced in a study of T cell changes during pregnancy in multiple sclerosis (dated by TCRdb to about 2019). Preparation of the library involved the immunoSEQ multiplex PCR assay. The table comes from immuneACCESS by way of TCRdb, which keeps in-frame sequences with V and J called. Part of the clones is missing from these tables; in studies checked, under half for an unresolved V gene and the rest for unknown reasons. The sample has about 75,000 clones on record, around 90% of them singletons. The ten most abundant clones make up roughly 0.9% of the sample. The source material was peripheral blood, sampled in the first trimester of pregnancy. The receptors were gathered from a female donor in good health, enrolled as a control in a pregnancy study.

The chain is built from TRBV5-4 and TRBJ2-3; no clear D gene. V dropped 4 bases and J dropped 0 bases, with 9 bases sitting between them. Germline loops: CDR1 SGHNT, CDR2 YYREEE (reference sequence). This CDR3 is 14 amino acids long. The CDR3 sequence: CASSRSRSTDTQYF. CDR3 nucleotide sequence: TGTGCCAGCAGCCGCTCACGGAGCACAGATACGCAGTATTTT.

CDR3 amino acids: CASLEALPPGGYTF. The CDR3 coding sequence is TGTGCCAGTCTAGAGGCACTCCCTCCGGGGGGCTACACCTTC. The chain has TRBV6-1 and TRBJ1-2; D is undetermined. Trimming pared 9 bases from V and 8 bases from J, leaving 22 bases between. Germline values: CDR1 MNHNS, CDR2 SASEGT. There are 14 residues in the CDR3.

V is TRBV2 and J is TRBJ2-3; 7 bases align to TRBD2. There are 15 residues in the CDR3. Germline CDR1 SNHLY, CDR2 FYNNEI. The J segment lost 6 bases and the V segment lost 2 bases, leaving 8 bases of the junction unmatched. The CDR3 DNA reads as TGTGCCAGCAGTGAAATTGGACTAGGTCCGGATACGCAGTATTTT. This codes for CASSEIGLGPDTQYF.

CDR3 DNA: TGTGCCAGCAGCTTGGGCGGGACAGGGGCTGGAAACACCATATATTTT. Translating it yields CASSLGGTGAGNTIYF. The rearrangement joins TRBV5-6 to TRBJ1-3, with 10 bases lining up with TRBD1. CDR1 and CDR2 from the germline V gene are SGHDT and YYEEEE. The CDR3 contains 16 residues. Unmatched junction bases numbered 2, after V lost 0 bases and J lost 2 bases. The full variable domain, its missing parts supplied by reference TRBV5-6 and TRBJ1-3, is DAGVTQSPTHLIKTRGQQVTLRCSPKSGHDTVSWYQQALGQGPQFIFQYYEEEERQRGNFPDRFSGHQFPNYSSELNVNALLLGDSALYLCASSLGGTGAGNTIYFGEGSWLTVV.

This sequence joins TRBV6-5 and TRBJ1-5; TRBD1 might be the D (6 bases). Trimming shortened V by 6 bases and J by 4 bases, and 7 bases separated the two germline ends. CDR3 size: 12 residues. The germline CDR1 and CDR2 sequences are MNHEY and SVGAGI. CDR3 sequence (DNA): TGTGCCAGCAGGCAGGGGAATCAGCCCCAGCATTTT. Its translation is CASRQGNQPQHF.

This clone was counted once. V and J are TRBV11-2 and TRBJ2-7; no clear D gene. The germline CDR1 and CDR2 sequences are SGHAT and FQNNGV. Trimming left V 3 bases short and J 6 bases short, with 9 bases between. This CDR3 is 12 amino acids long. CDR3 sequence reads: CASSFETFEQYF. DNA of the CDR3: TGTGCCAGCAGCTTTGAGACTTTCGAGCAGTACTTC. The full variable domain, with the rest looked up from reference TRBV11-2 and TRBJ2-7, is EAGVAQSPRYKIIEKRQSVAFWCNPISGHATLYWYQQILGQGPKLLIQFQNNGVVDDSQLPKDRFSAERLKGVDSTLKIQPAKLEDSAVYLCASSFETFEQYFGPGTRLTVT.

The chain couples TRBV6-1 to TRBJ2-1, with D maybe TRBD1 (7 bases). The CDR3 is 15 residues long. Germline CDR1 MNHNS, CDR2 SASEGT. Between the trimmed V and J ends, which lost 3 bases and 5 bases, there was a span of 14 bases. As DNA, the CDR3 is TGTGCCAGCAGTGAGATAGCAGGGGGGAACAATGAGCAGTTCTTC. Encoded protein: CASSEIAGGNNEQFF.

The chain has TRBV30 and TRBJ2-1, with no clear D. Between the trimmed V and J ends, which lost 1 base and 4 bases, there was a span of 8 bases. Germline CDR1 is GTSNPN and CDR2 is SVGIG (reference sequence). This CDR3 comprises 13 residues. The CDR3 here is CAWSGDLYNEQFF. Written as DNA, the CDR3 is TGTGCCTGGAGTGGCGACTTATACAATGAGCAGTTCTTC.

The chain uses TRBV6-1 and TRBJ1-2; tentatively, D is TRBD1 (6 bases). From germline, CDR1 is MNHNS and CDR2 SASEGT. The V end was cut by 7 bases, the J end by 5 bases, with 14 bases between. The CDR3 extends over 13 amino acids. Here the CDR3 reads CASINTGTYGYTF. Written as DNA, the CDR3 is TGTGCCAGCATTAACACAGGGACATATGGCTACACCTTC.

The CDR3: CASSLRLAGGPGQSETQYF. Written as DNA, the CDR3 is TGCGCCAGCAGCTTGCGACTAGCGGGGGGGCCGGGACAGTCAGAGACCCAGTACTTC. V gene TRBV5-1 combines with J gene TRBJ2-5; 14 bases align to TRBD2. The CDR3 has 19 residues. The junction had 12 bases not matched to a gene; V was cut back by 1 base and J by 4 bases. Germline assignment: CDR1 SGHRS and CDR2 YFSETQ. Drawing the rest from reference TRBV5-1 and TRBJ2-5, the complete variable domain is KAGVTQTPRYLIKTRGQQVTLSCSPISGHRSVSWYQQTPGQGLQFLFEYFSETQRNKGNFPGRFSGRQFSNSRSEMNVSTLELGDSALYLCASSLRLAGGPGQSETQYFGPGTRLLVL.

This rearrangement joins TRBV7-2 to TRBJ2-5; TRBD2 matches 11 bases. The junction had 10 bases not matched to a gene; V was cut back by 5 bases and J by 5 bases. The germline CDR1 and CDR2 sequences are SGHTA and FQGNSA. The CDR3 is made up of 16 amino acids. CDR3 DNA sequence: TGTGCCAGCAGCCGTACTAGCGGGAGAGGAAGGGAGACCCAGTACTTC. This gives the protein CASSRTSGRGRETQYF.

This clone appeared once. The V and J genes are TRBV6-1 and TRBJ1-2; D is unclear. This CDR3 has 11 residues. Deletions cut 6 bases from V and 2 bases from J, with 4 bases between. Germline lookup yields CDR1 MNHNS and CDR2 SASEGT. This CDR3 is CASRQNYGYTF. Written as DNA, the CDR3 is TGTGCCAGCAGACAGAACTATGGCTACACCTTC.

V gene TRBV5-5 combines with J gene TRBJ2-1; 9 nucleotides line up with TRBD2. Trimming took 4 bases from V and 8 from J; bases not matched to a gene: 10. Germline loops: CDR1 SGHKS, CDR2 YYEKEE (reference sequence). This CDR3 is 15 amino acids long. The DNA of the CDR3 is TGTGCCAGCAGCAGAGGTGGGACTAGCTCTTATGAGCAGTTCTTC. It specifies CASSRGGTSSYEQFF. Complete variable domain (other parts from reference TRBV5-5 and TRBJ2-1): DAGVTQSPTHLIKTRGQQVTLRCSPISGHKSVSWYQQVLGQGPQFIFQYYEKEERGRGNFPDRFSARQFPNYSSELNVNALLLGDSALYLCASSRGGTSSYEQFFGPGTRLTVL.

The rearrangement links TRBV2 to TRBJ1-1, with D perhaps matching TRBD1 (5 bases). V was trimmed by 8 bases and J by 6 bases, leaving 10 bases between them. The CDR3 sequence is 11 residues long. The V gene's germline CDR1 is SNHLY and CDR2 FYNNEI. CDR3 nucleotides: TGTGCCAGCCGGGGGGGTGCTGAAGCTTTCTTT. Its translation is CASRGGAEAFF. Based on the CDR3 plus reference TRBV2 and TRBJ1-1, the full variable domain is EPEVTQTPSHQVTQMGQEVILRCVPISNHLYFYWYRQILGQKVEFLVSFYNNEISEKSEIFDDQFSVERPDGSNFTLKIRSTKLEDSAMYFCASRGGAEAFFGQGTRLTVV.

This clone appeared a single time. The V and J genes are TRBV15 and TRBJ1-1, with D possibly being TRBD1 (5 bases). CDR3 length equals 15 residues. V gave up 0 bases and J gave up 0 bases, with 8 bases separating them. CDR1 is LNHNV and CDR2 is YYDKDF in the germline V gene (reference sequence). The CDR3 nucleotides are TGTGCCACCAGCAGAGAGGGGGGGATGAACACTGAAGCTTTCTTT. Its translation is CATSREGGMNTEAFF.

This clone was observed a single time. The J gene is TRBJ1-1, the V gene TRBV7-9, with D perhaps TRBD1 (6 bases). Looked up from germline, CDR1 is SEHNR and CDR2 is FQNEAQ (reference sequence). The ends were cut back, 5 bases at V and 5 bases at J, with 18 bases in the middle. This CDR3 is 15 amino acids long. The CDR3 nucleotides read TGTGCCAGCAGCCCCTCGGCGGGGGGCCGGACTGAAGCTTTCTTT. This sequence encodes CASSPSAGGRTEAFF. The whole variable domain, remainder taken from reference TRBV7-9 and TRBJ1-1, is DTGVSQNPRHKITKRGQNVTFRCDPISEHNRLYWYRQTLGQGPEFLTYFQNEAQLEKSRLLSDRFSAERPKGSFSTLEIQRTEQGDSAMYLCASSPSAGGRTEAFFGQGTRLTVV.

The chain uses TRBV7-6 and TRBJ2-3, with unresolved D. There are 13 residues in the CDR3. Germline V lookup: CDR1 SGHVS, CDR2 FNYEAQ. V was trimmed by 5 bases and J by 2 bases, leaving 8 bases between them. CDR3 region: CASSPPVTDTQYF. The DNA of the CDR3 is TGTGCCAGCAGCCCCCCGGTCACAGATACGCAGTATTTT.

This chain links TRBV7-2 with TRBJ2-3; TRBD2 might be the D (5 bases). Between the trimmed V and J ends, which lost 1 base and 6 bases, there was a span of 11 bases. CDR3 length: 14 residues. The V gene's germline CDR1 is SGHTA and CDR2 FQGNSA. The CDR3 spells CASSLVGTGDTQYF. The CDR3 DNA sequence: TGTGCCAGCAGCTTAGTCGGCACGGGGGATACGCAGTATTTT.